This T cell receptor beta chain was identified in a study of blood T cell repertoires in COVID-19. Study-wide context: Sample material is recorded as cDNA or gDNA derived from T cells, B-cell-depleted T cells, or PBMCs.

Under the authors' procedure: Estimation of nucleated cell counts was performed using reference gene primer amplification. Method: immunoSEQ multiplex PCR; TCRdb's copy keeps in-frame clones and lacks some. V and J calls plus clone size are reproduced from that table; the DNA served to infer D and trimming. The sample contains 200,000 or so clones, 80% to 90% of which appear only once. Germline-derived CDR1 and CDR2 are MGHDK and SYGVNS. V lost 1 base, J lost 3 bases, and 6 bases lay in between. This CDR3 region has 14 residues. This clone came up a few times. This same CDR3 is encoded by further DNA sequences in the sample.

The V call is TRBV25-1, the J call TRBJ2-2, with D perhaps TRBD2 (5 bases). The receptor was derived from a man aged 70 or older with active or convalescent COVID-19. The sequencing sample was made of peripheral blood. This chain's CDR3 is CASSESGDTGELFF. The CDR3 DNA sequence: TGTGCCAGCAGTGAATCCGGGGACACCGGGGAGCTGTTTTTT.